The subject of this entry is one TCR beta chain. This clone has a single count. This receptor's antigen is unknown. Base qualities are not recorded, but no much larger clone differs from it by a single base. CDR1 and CDR2 were assigned from the germline V gene as LGHNA and YNFKEQ. Cut back by 0 bases and 0 bases, the V and J ends lie 6 bases apart. The cysteine opens and the phenylalanine closes a CDR3 of 15 amino acids. Left in the record is the CDR3 DNA by itself, 45 bases read in frame from the first base. This entry belongs to a study of vaccination effects on CD4 cells after COVID-19 (dated 2022 in TCRdb). With regard to the full study: Each participant got two doses of an mRNA SARS-CoV-2 vaccine, either BNT162b2 or mRNA-1273. SARS-CoV-2 spike-specific CD4+ TCR repertoires were compared before and after mRNA vaccination in COVID-19 convalescent patients and in infection-naive vaccine recipients. The full study included over 8 COVID-19 convalescent patients and several SARS-CoV-2-naive healthy vaccine recipients. The Oncomine TCR Beta short-read assay on an Illumina iSeq 100 was used to sequence cultures from other donors in the study. The investigation overall reported the following: In healthy vaccine recipients, vaccine-induced clones were almost all SARS-CoV-2 mono-reactive, with only 1 of 255 cross-reactive with common cold coronaviruses. At late post-vaccination timepoints, both infection-induced and vaccine-induced clones showed marked clonal contraction, consistent with waning T cell responses. The study was limited by a small number of convalescent patients, and early post-infection timepoints were lacking.

The method behind the library was the immunoSEQ multiplex PCR assay. DNA from the cultured and isolated CD4+ T cells underwent TCR beta CDR3 sequencing. Concerning the study's data processing: Non-productive TCR sequences were removed and reads were trimmed to the CDR3 region, keeping CDR3s of at least 7 amino acids. Antigen-specific clonotypes were identified with the MANAFEST web app by comparing expansion in peptide wells against reference cultures. For clones to be considered positive, expansion at FDR<0.05 versus reference and all other wells, an odds ratio above 5, and a frequency above 0.1% in two replicate wells were required. A clonotype was defined as cross-reactive if the clonotype was significantly expanded both in SARS-CoV-2 spike wells and in at least one common cold coronavirus spike condition. Levenshtein distance calculated with the stringdist R package was used to assess CDR3 similarity, and unrooted trees were constructed with ape in R 3.6.1. TCRdb re-hosts the immuneACCESS table, in-frame sequences only. Its copies lack some clones; in the studies checked, an unresolved V gene accounts for under half of them, and the cause for the rest is not known. From that table come the V and J calls and clone size; the DNA was used to work out D and trimming. Counted in this sample were 15,000 or so clones; approximately 82% of them appeared once. Jointly, the top ten make up about 26% of the sample.

In the ViraFEST assay, PBMC were stimulated with viral peptide pools, and antigen-specific CD4+ T cell clonotypes were then identified by expansion using TCR sequencing. After 10 days of culture, CD4+ T cells were isolated with the EasySep CD4+ T cell isolation kit. None of the healthy vaccine recipients had a prior SARS-CoV-2 infection, which was confirmed by nucleocapsid antibody tests that came back negative both before and after vaccination. Each well held 1.5 million to 2 million PBMC cultured in IMDM containing approximately 5% human AB serum, around 9.3 IU/ml IL-2 and gentamicin, along with around 9.4 ug/ml peptides. Half of the culture medium was replaced with fresh IL-2-containing medium on days 3 and 7. Unless noted otherwise, every peptide stimulation condition was grown in triplicate wells. Using Ficoll-Paque Plus gradient centrifugation, PBMC were separated from whole blood and then either used fresh or cryopreserved at -140C. The spike proteins of SARS-CoV-2 and of the common cold coronaviruses HCoV-NL63, HCoV-OC43 and HCoV-229E were spanned by overlapping peptide pools. The QIAamp micro DNA kit was used to extract genomic DNA from the cultured CD4+ T cells.

The V gene is TRBV4-2 and the J gene is TRBJ1-5, and TRBD1 may be the D gene, going by 5 matching bases. The source is a human donor who received a COVID-19 vaccine. This specimen was CD4+ T cells from PBMCs cultured with HCoV-229E spike peptides, taken before COVID-19 vaccination. Explained via the paper, the cell subset or site label denotes: HCoV-229E spike overlapping peptide pool stimulation. CDR3 region: CASSQDRDSNQPQHF. At the DNA level, the sequence is TGTGCCAGCAGCCAAGACAGGGATAGCAATCAGCCCCAGCATTTT.